These 32 T cell receptor beta chains share one sample of origin, sequenced in a study of blood T cell repertoires in COVID-19. Sequenced by immunoSEQ multiplex PCR; TCRdb stores in-frame clones only, minus some. The table shows roughly 100,000 clones, with approximately 86% occurring only once. Sequencing was performed on peripheral blood. The receptor source for this set is a human donor in a cohort sampled during active COVID-19.

The rearrangement joins TRBV3-1 (or the pseudogene TRBV3-2) to TRBJ1-2; 8 bases fit TRBD1. The CDR3 length is 17 residues. V trimming: 1 base; J trimming: 3 bases; junction bases outside the gene matches: 10. Germline CDR1 LGHDT, CDR2 YNNKEL (reference sequence). CDR3 residues: CASSQGRGRGQDYGYTF. CDR3 sequence (DNA): TGTGCCAGCAGCCAAGGACGCGGCAGGGGGCAGGACTATGGCTACACCTTC.

The V gene is TRBV29-1, the J gene TRBJ2-5; TRBD1 agrees at 10 bases. The germline V gene has CDR1 SQVTM and CDR2 ANQGSEA. V trimming: 8 bases; J trimming: 5 bases; junction bases outside the gene matches: 17. The CDR3 loop spans 16 amino acids. In DNA form, the CDR3 reads TGCAGCATCGTACGGCCGGGACAGGGGCGGCCGGAGACCCAGTACTTC. Translating gives CSIVRPGQGRPETQYF.

The chain joins TRBV7-2 to TRBJ2-1, with 11 bases identical to TRBD2. Germline values: CDR1 SGHTA, CDR2 FQGNSA. The V and J ends lost 5 bases and 6 bases, in that order; junction bases with no gene match: 3. CDR3 length: 14 residues. The CDR3 DNA sequence: TGTGCCAGCAGCCGGGGACTAGCGGTCAATGAGCAGTTCTTC. This translates into CASSRGLAVNEQFF.

The rearrangement links TRBV7-2 to TRBJ1-1, with D possibly matching TRBD1 (5 bases). CDR1 and CDR2 from the germline V gene are SGHTA and FQGNSA. This CDR3 region has 16 residues. V dropped 2 bases and J dropped 1 base, with 14 bases sitting between them. CDR3 sequence (DNA): TGTGCCAGCAGCTTATGGGGCTCCCCGGGGAACACTGAAGCTTTCTTT. It yields the protein CASSLWGSPGNTEAFF.

The J gene is TRBJ2-5, the V gene TRBV19, with D hard to call. This CDR3 has 13 amino acids. Germline V CDR1 and CDR2: LNHDA, SQIVND (reference sequence). The V gene lost 5 bases and the J gene lost 3 bases, with 10 bases spanning the gap. CDR3 sequence: CASSDTPKETQYF. The CDR3 DNA reads TGTGCCAGTAGTGATACACCAAAAGAGACCCAGTACTTC.

The J gene is TRBJ1-1, the V gene TRBV6-2 or TRBV6-3; 10 bases fit TRBD1. The V gene's germline CDR1 is MNHEY and CDR2 SVGEGT. V shed 4 bases and J 5 bases; nucleotides not matched to a gene: 13. The length of the CDR3 is 17 residues. The CDR3 loop reads CASSSIPGTGAGTEAFF. The CDR3 region has the DNA TGTGCCAGCAGTTCAATCCCCGGGACAGGGGCTGGGACTGAAGCTTTCTTT.

This clone has only one observation. V usage is TRBV19 and J usage is TRBJ2-5, with a tentative D call TRBD1 (5 bases). The CDR3 has 15 amino acids. The V and J ends lost 5 bases and 2 bases respectively, with 15 bases between them. In germline, CDR1 is LNHDA, CDR2 SQIVND (reference sequence). The DNA of the CDR3 is TGTGCCAGTAGTCCTTCCCATGGGGCACAAGAGACCCAGTACTTC. As protein: CASSPSHGAQETQYF.

The chain recombines TRBV24-1 with TRBJ2-7, with D possibly matching TRBD1 (6 bases). The CDR3 length is 12 residues. The germline V gene encodes CDR1 KGHDR and CDR2 SFDVKD. V was cut by 3 bases and J by 11 bases, with 13 bases left in between. The CDR3 region has the DNA TGTGCCACCAGTGATACGACAGGCCTTAAGTACTTC. As protein: CATSDTTGLKYF.

The chain recombines TRBV14 with TRBJ1-6; D is possibly TRBD1 (6 bases). Germline lookup yields CDR1 SGHDN and CDR2 FVKESK. The CDR3 length is 14 residues. The V end was cut by 2 bases, the J end by 9 bases, with 11 bases between. The CDR3 loop is CASSQNRATSPLHF. CDR3 sequence (DNA): TGTGCCAGCAGCCAAAACAGGGCAACTTCACCCCTCCACTTT.

The J gene is TRBJ1-6, the V gene TRBV2, with TRBD1 matching over 7 bases. J was trimmed by 10 bases and V by 2 bases; bases with no gene match: 11. This CDR3 contains 16 residues. From germline, CDR1 is SNHLY and CDR2 FYNNEI. The CDR3: CASSEYGYRGQSPLHF. The CDR3 DNA reads TGTGCCAGCAGTGAATATGGGTACAGGGGCCAATCACCCCTCCACTTT.

This sequence joins TRBV5-6 and TRBJ2-5, with D possibly being TRBD2 (5 bases). Germline V gene lookup returns CDR1 SGHDT and CDR2 YYEEEE. CDR3 size: 12 residues. V lost 1 base and J lost 6, with 7 bases in between. The CDR3 region has the DNA TGTGCCAGCAGCTTGAGCGGACAGACCCAGTACTTC. This gives the protein CASSLSGQTQYF.

This chain connects TRBV9 to TRBJ2-7, with 11 bases matching TRBD2. CDR3 size: 14 residues. CDR1 is SGDLS, CDR2 YYNGEE, per germline. Unmatched junction bases numbered 5, after V lost 3 bases and J lost 6 bases. The CDR3 is CASSGSGRGLEQYF. The CDR3 region has the DNA TGTGCCAGCAGCGGTAGCGGGAGGGGACTCGAGCAGTACTTC.

The chain has TRBV11-2 and TRBJ1-2; the D gene is possibly TRBD1 (6 bases). Germline V CDR1 and CDR2: SGHAT, FQNNGV. With 5 bases removed from V and 2 bases from J, the gap between germline ends came to 9 bases. This CDR3 comprises 13 residues. Here the CDR3 DNA reads TGTGCCAGCAGCCCTGACAGGAACTATGGCTACACCTTC. This codes for CASSPDRNYGYTF.

The V and J genes are TRBV6-2 or TRBV6-3 and TRBJ2-7, with D possibly matching TRBD1 (6 bases). The CDR3 is 18 amino acids. Trimming stripped 4 bases from V and 1 base from J, with 23 bases between. CDR1 MNHEY and CDR2 SVGEGT come from the germline V gene. The DNA for the CDR3 is TGTGCCAGCAGTTTTAGAGGGGGATTTTTAGCGCAATCCTACGAGCAGTACTTC. The encoded protein is CASSFRGGFLAQSYEQYF.

Regarding this clone: Distinct nucleotide sequences in the sample also encode this CDR3. The chain carries TRBV19 and TRBJ2-1, with 13 bases lining up with TRBD2. Germline V gene lookup returns CDR1 LNHDA and CDR2 SQIVND (reference sequence). This CDR3 is 15 amino acids long. With 4 bases clipped from V and 3 bases from J, the junction kept 0 bases outside the gene matches. CDR3 residues: CASSRTSGGYNEQFF. For the CDR3, the DNA is TGTGCCAGTAGTAGGACTAGCGGGGGCTACAATGAGCAGTTCTTC.

The chain carries TRBV6-6 and TRBJ2-7; D is perhaps TRBD2 (6 bases). Germline CDR1 and CDR2: MNHNY and SVGAGI (reference sequence). The CDR3 runs 15 residues. Trimming removed 5 bases from V and 2 bases from J, with 16 bases in between. Here the CDR3 reads CASSGGGSTTYEQYF. The DNA for the CDR3 is TGTGCCAGCAGTGGGGGAGGATCTACCACCTACGAGCAGTACTTC.

J is TRBJ1-2 and V is TRBV5-1; tentatively, D is TRBD1 (5 bases). The CDR3 sequence is 12 residues long. Trimming took 0 bases from V and 7 from J, leaving 7 bases between them. Germline CDR1 SGHRS, CDR2 YFSETQ. The CDR3 sequence is CASSLDQGGYTF. The CDR3 DNA reads TGCGCCAGCAGCTTGGATCAGGGTGGCTACACCTTC.

This chain joins TRBV21-1 and TRBJ2-7; the table's TRBD1 call for D was not verified on the DNA. TRBV21-1 is flagged as a pseudogene. CDR3 length equals 17 residues. The chain's CDR3 is CASSNKLGTGHSYEQYF. The CDR3 bases are TGTGCCAGCAGCAACAAACTCGGGACAGGGCACTCCTACGAGCAGTACTTC.

The genes are TRBV28 and TRBJ2-2; D is unclear. This CDR3 region has 15 residues. Trimming stripped 3 bases from V and 6 bases from J, with 14 bases between. The germline V gene encodes CDR1 MDHEN and CDR2 SYDVKM. This chain's CDR3 is CASSFLVNRAGELFF. The CDR3 DNA follows: TGTGCCAGCAGTTTTCTGGTTAACCGGGCCGGGGAGCTGTTTTTT. The whole variable domain, remainder taken from reference TRBV28 and TRBJ2-2, is DVKVTQSSRYLVKRTGEKVFLECVQDMDHENMFWYRQDPGLGLRLIYFSYDVKMKEKGDIPEGYSVSREKKERFSLILESASTNQTSMYLCASSFLVNRAGELFFGEGSRLTVL.

This clone was found a few times. The chain recombines TRBV7-6 with TRBJ2-7, with TRBD2 identical over 8 bases. The CDR3 consists of 15 residues. Trimming removed 5 bases from V and 0 bases from J; junction bases left unmatched: 6. CDR1 is SGHVS, CDR2 FNYEAQ, per germline. CDR3 bases: TGTGCCAGCAGCCCAACTAGCGGTTCCTCCTACGAGCAGTACTTC. It yields the protein CASSPTSGSSYEQYF.

This rearrangement joins TRBV3-1 (or the pseudogene TRBV3-2) to TRBJ1-2; D may be TRBD1 (6 bases). Germline CDR1 reads LGHDT; CDR2 reads YNNKEL (reference sequence). V lost 0 bases and J 1 base, leaving 24 bases between the germline ends. The CDR3 is 20 residues long. CDR3 nucleotides: TGTGCCAGCAGCCAAGATAGCTCAGGGGCCGTCAGCGAAATTAACTATGGCTACACCTTC. Amino acids: CASSQDSSGAVSEINYGYTF.

The chain joins TRBV5-1 to TRBJ1-2, with TRBD1 matching over 11 bases. With 4 bases clipped from V and 7 bases from J, the junction kept 6 bases outside the gene matches. The CDR3 is made up of 14 amino acids. The germline V gene encodes CDR1 SGHRS and CDR2 YFSETQ. CDR3 residues: CASSRDRGVAGYTF. DNA of the CDR3: TGCGCCAGCAGCCGGGACAGGGGGGTTGCTGGCTACACCTTC.

The gene calls are TRBV18 and TRBJ2-1; 14 positions match TRBD2. Unmatched junction bases numbered 5, after V lost 4 bases and J lost 6 bases. The CDR3 consists of 16 residues. Germline values: CDR1 KGHSH, CDR2 LQKENI. The DNA for the CDR3 is TGTGCCAGCTCACTGACTAGCGGGAGGGTGGGCAATGAGCAGTTCTTC. This translates into CASSLTSGRVGNEQFF.

The gene calls are TRBV6-6 and TRBJ1-1; no clear D gene. The CDR3 has 14 residues. CDR1 MNHNY and CDR2 SVGAGI come from the germline V gene (reference sequence). Trimming pared 6 bases from V and 5 bases from J, leaving 16 bases between. The CDR3 DNA reads TGTGCCAGCAGCCGTTCCCTCGGGGATACTGAAGCTTTCTTT. Its translation: CASSRSLGDTEAFF.

The genes are TRBV11-3 and TRBJ2-7, with TRBD2 matching 9 bases. This CDR3 is 17 amino acids long. V was pared by 5 bases and J by 3 bases, with 14 bases of the junction left unmatched. Germline lookup yields CDR1 SGHNT and CDR2 YENEEA. Here the CDR3 reads CASSDPKGAGGDYEQYF. CDR3 sequence (DNA): TGTGCCAGCAGCGACCCTAAGGGAGCGGGAGGTGACTACGAGCAGTACTTC.

V is TRBV27 and J is TRBJ2-7; 8 nucleotides align to TRBD1. Losses at the gene ends were 0 bases for V and 4 bases for J; bases not matched to a gene: 11. Germline CDR1 is MNHEY and CDR2 is SMNVEV (reference sequence). The CDR3 is made up of 17 amino acids. Here the CDR3 reads CASSLSFWTGTRYEQYF. The CDR3 DNA is TGTGCCAGCAGTTTATCCTTCTGGACAGGGACAAGGTACGAGCAGTACTTC.

This chain connects TRBV7-2 to TRBJ2-4, with TRBD2 as a possible D gene (7 bases). Looked up from germline, CDR1 is SGHTA and CDR2 is FQGNSA. With 5 bases removed from V and 14 bases from J, the gap between germline ends came to 19 bases. The length of the CDR3 is 13 residues. The CDR3 protein is CASSPYNGGQEYF. DNA for the CDR3: TGTGCCAGCAGCCCATATAACGGGGGGCAGGAGTACTTC.

V gene TRBV4-1 combines with J gene TRBJ1-2; TRBD1 matches at 10 bases. The V segment lost 5 bases and the J segment 7 bases; nucleotides outside the gene matches: 10. This CDR3 has 15 amino acids. CDR1 and CDR2 (germline): MGHRA, YSYEKL. The CDR3 bases are TGCGCCAGCAGCGTTCCGGGACAGGGGTCGGGTGGCTACACCTTC. Amino acid sequence: CASSVPGQGSGGYTF.

The rearrangement joins TRBV2 to TRBJ1-5, with 8 bases aligning to TRBD1. The J segment lost 0 bases and the V segment lost 5 bases, leaving 6 bases of the junction unmatched. In germline, CDR1 is SNHLY, CDR2 FYNNEI. The CDR3 is 16 residues long. Here the CDR3 reads CASSSQGARSNQPQHF. CDR3 DNA sequence: TGTGCCAGCAGTTCCCAGGGGGCTCGTAGCAATCAGCCCCAGCATTTT.

V usage is TRBV5-6 and J usage is TRBJ1-2; D gene unclear. Trimming left V 1 base short and J 6 bases short, with 7 bases between. Germline CDR1 is SGHDT and CDR2 is YYEEEE. The length of the CDR3 is 12 residues. CDR3 loop: CASSLNSNGYTF. The DNA of the CDR3 is TGTGCCAGCAGCTTGAACTCAAATGGCTACACCTTC.

This CDR3 is CASSLGTGRSYEQYF. The DNA of the CDR3 is TGTGCCAGCAGCTTAGGTACAGGGAGATCCTACGAGCAGTACTTC. The rearrangement joins TRBV5-4 to TRBJ2-7; D may be TRBD1 (6 bases). CDR3 length: 15 residues. Trimming stripped 2 bases from V and 1 base from J, with 13 bases between. From germline, CDR1 is SGHNT and CDR2 YYREEE (reference sequence).

The gene calls are TRBV19 and TRBJ2-3; D is uncertain. The germline gives CDR1 LNHDA, CDR2 SQIVND (reference sequence). V lost 3 bases to trimming and J lost 5 bases, with 12 bases between them. This CDR3 region has 14 residues. The CDR3 DNA follows: TGTGCCAGTAGTATCGGCAGGAATGGAGATACGCAGTATTTT. As protein: CASSIGRNGDTQYF.